This T cell receptor (beta chain) was found in a study of technical replicates of blood from several donors. Repertoires were generated with immunoSEQ multiplex PCR, while TCRdb's copy carries only in-frame clones and drops some. The table records under 8,500 clones, 85% to 90% of them present only once. Between the trimmed V and J ends, which lost 6 bases and 5 bases, there was a span of 12 bases. This CDR3 region has 13 residues. Per germline, CDR1 SGDLS and CDR2 YYNGEE. The receptor was isolated from a human donor in good health. The sample consisted of PBMCs. This chain links TRBV9 with TRBJ2-1, with D possibly being TRBD2 (5 bases). The CDR3 here is CASTRGNNNEQFF. The CDR3, as DNA: TGTGCCAGCACGCGAGGGAATAACAATGAGCAGTTCTTC.